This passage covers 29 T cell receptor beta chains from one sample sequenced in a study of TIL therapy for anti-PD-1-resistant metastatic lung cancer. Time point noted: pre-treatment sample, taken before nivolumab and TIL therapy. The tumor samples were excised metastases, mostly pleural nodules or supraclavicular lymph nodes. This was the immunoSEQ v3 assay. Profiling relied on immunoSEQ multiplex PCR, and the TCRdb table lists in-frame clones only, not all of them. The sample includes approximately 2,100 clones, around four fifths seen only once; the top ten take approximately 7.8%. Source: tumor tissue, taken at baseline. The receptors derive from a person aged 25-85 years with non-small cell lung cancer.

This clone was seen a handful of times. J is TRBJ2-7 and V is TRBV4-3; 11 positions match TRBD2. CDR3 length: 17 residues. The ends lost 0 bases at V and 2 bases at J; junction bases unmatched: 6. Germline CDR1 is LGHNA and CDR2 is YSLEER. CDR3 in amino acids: CASSQDRPSGGTYEQYF. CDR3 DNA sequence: TGCGCCAGCAGCCAAGATCGGCCTAGCGGGGGGACCTACGAGCAGTACTTC.

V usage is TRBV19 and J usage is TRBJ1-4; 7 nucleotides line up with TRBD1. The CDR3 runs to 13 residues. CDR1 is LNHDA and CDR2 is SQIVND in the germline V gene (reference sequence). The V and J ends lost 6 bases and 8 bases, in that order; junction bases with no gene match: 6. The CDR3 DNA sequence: TGTGCCAGTAGACAGGGGTCATGGGAAAAACTGTTTTTT. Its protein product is CASRQGSWEKLFF.

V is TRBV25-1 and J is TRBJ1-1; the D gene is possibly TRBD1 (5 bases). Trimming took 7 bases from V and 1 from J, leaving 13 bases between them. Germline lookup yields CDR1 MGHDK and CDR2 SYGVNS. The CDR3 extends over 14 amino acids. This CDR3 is CASTYGGRNTEAFF. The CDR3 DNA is TGTGCCAGCACGTATGGGGGGAGGAACACTGAAGCTTTCTTT.

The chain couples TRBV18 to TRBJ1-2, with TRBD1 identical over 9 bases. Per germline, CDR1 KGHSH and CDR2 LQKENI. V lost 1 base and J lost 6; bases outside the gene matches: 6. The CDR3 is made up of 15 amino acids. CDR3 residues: CASSPQNRGQDGYTF. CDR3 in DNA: TGTGCCAGCTCACCACAAAACAGGGGGCAGGATGGCTACACCTTC.

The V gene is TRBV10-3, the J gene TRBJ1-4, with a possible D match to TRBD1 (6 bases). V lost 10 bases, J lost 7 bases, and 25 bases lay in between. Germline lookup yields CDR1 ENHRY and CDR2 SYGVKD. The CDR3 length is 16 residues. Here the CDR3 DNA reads TGTGCCACCCGGCCCGGGGGCGGGGGATTTTTTGAAAAACTGTTTTTT. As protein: CATRPGGGGFFEKLFF.

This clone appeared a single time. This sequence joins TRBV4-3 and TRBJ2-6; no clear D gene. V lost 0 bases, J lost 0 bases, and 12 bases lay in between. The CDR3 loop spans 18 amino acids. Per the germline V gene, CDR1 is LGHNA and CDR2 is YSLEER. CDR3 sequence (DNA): TGCGCCAGCAGCCAAGACCCAATAGCAAGCTCTGGGGCCAACGTCCTGACTTTC. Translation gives CASSQDPIASSGANVLTF.

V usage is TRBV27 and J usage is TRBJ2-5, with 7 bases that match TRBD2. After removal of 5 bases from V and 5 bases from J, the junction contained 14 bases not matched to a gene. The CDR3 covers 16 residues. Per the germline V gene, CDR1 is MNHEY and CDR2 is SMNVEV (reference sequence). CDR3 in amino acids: CASSPDATSLQETQYF. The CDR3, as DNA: TGTGCCAGCAGTCCCGACGCGACTAGCTTGCAGGAGACCCAGTACTTC.

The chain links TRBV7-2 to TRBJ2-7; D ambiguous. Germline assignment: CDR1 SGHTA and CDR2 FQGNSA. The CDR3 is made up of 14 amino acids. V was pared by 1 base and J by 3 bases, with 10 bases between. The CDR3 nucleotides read TGTGCCAGCAGCTTAGACGGCAGTTACTACGAGCAGTACTTC. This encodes CASSLDGSYYEQYF.

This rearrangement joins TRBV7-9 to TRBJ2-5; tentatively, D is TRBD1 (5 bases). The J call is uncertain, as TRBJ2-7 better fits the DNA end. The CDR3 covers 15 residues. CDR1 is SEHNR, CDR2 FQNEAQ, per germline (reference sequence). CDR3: CASSLAIQGGDEQYF. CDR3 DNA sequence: TGTGCCAGCAGCTTAGCGATCCAGGGTGGCGACGAGCAGTACTTC.

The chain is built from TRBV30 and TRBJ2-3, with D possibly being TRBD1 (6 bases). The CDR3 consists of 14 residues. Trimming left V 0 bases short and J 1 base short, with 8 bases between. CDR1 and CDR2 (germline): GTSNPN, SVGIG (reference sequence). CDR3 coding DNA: TGTGCCTGGAGTGTAGGGGGAGGCACAGATACGCAGTATTTT. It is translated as CAWSVGGGTDTQYF.

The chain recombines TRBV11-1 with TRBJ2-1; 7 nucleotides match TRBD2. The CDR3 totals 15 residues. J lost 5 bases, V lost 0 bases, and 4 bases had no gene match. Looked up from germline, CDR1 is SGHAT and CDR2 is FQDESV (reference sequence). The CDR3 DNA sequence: TGTGCCAGCAGCTTAGCGCGGGAGTCACACAATGAGCAGTTCTTC. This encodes CASSLARESHNEQFF.

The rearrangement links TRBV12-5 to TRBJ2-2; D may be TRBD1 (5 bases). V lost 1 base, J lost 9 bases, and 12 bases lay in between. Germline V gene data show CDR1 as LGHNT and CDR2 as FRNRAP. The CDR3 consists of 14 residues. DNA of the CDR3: TGTGCTAGTGGTTTGGAGGGGTACATCCGGGAGCTGTTTTTT. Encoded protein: CASGLEGYIRELFF.

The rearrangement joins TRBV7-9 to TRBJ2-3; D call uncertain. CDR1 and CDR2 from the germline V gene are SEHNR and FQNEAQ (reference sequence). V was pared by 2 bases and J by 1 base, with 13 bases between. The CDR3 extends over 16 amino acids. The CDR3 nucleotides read TGTGCCAGCAGCTTACTGGGGATGGATGGCACAGATACGCAGTATTTT. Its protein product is CASSLLGMDGTDTQYF.

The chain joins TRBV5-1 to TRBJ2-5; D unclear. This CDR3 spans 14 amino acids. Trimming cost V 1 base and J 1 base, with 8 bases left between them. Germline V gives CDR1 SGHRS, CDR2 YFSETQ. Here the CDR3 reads CASSLLGSQETQYF. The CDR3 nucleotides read TGCGCCAGCAGCTTGTTGGGCTCCCAAGAGACCCAGTACTTC. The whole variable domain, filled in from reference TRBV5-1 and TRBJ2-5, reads KAGVTQTPRYLIKTRGQQVTLSCSPISGHRSVSWYQQTPGQGLQFLFEYFSETQRNKGNFPGRFSGRQFSNSRSEMNVSTLELGDSALYLCASSLLGSQETQYFGPGTRLLVL.

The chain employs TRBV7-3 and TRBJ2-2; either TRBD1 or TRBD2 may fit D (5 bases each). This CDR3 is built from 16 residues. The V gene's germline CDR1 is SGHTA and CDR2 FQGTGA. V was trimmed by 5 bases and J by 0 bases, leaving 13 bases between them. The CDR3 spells CASSHPGTTNTGELFF. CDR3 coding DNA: TGTGCCAGCAGCCACCCCGGGACGACGAACACCGGGGAGCTGTTTTTT.

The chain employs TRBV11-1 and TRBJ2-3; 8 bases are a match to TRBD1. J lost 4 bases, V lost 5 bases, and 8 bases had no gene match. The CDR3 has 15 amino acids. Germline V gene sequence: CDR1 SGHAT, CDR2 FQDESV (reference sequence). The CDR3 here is CASSGRTGRSDTQYF. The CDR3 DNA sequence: TGTGCCAGCAGCGGACGGACAGGGAGGTCAGATACGCAGTATTTT.

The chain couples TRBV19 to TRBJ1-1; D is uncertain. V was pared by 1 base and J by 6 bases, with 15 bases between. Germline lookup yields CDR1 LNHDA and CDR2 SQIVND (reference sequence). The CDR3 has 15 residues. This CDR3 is CASSIVGTEVPEAFF. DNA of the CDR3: TGTGCCAGTAGTATAGTAGGAACTGAAGTGCCTGAAGCTTTCTTT.

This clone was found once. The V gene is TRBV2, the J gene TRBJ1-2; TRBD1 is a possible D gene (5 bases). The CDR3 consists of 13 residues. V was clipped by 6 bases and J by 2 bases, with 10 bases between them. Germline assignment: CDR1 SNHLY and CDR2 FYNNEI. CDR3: CASSPRENYGYTF. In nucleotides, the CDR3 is TGTGCCAGCAGCCCCAGGGAAAACTATGGCTACACCTTC.

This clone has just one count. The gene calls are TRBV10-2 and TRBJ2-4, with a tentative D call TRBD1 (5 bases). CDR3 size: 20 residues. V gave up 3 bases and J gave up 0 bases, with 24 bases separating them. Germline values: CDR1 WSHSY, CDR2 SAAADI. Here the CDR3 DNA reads TGCGCCAGCAGTGATTACTTTTCAACCCCCAGGGATCTAGCCAAAAACATTCAGTACTTC. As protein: CASSDYFSTPRDLAKNIQYF.

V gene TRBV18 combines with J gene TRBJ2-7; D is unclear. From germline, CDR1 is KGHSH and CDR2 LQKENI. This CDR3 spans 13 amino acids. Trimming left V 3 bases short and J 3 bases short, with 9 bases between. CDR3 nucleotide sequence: TGTGCCAGCTCACCCGCAGCAAACTACGAGCAGTACTTC. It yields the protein CASSPAANYEQYF.

CDR3 sequence: CASGSLGRLYF. DNA for the CDR3: TGTGCCAGCGGCTCGTTGGGCCGACTGTACTTC. The V call is TRBV6-1, the J call TRBJ2-7, with D unresolved. Germline CDR1 MNHNS, CDR2 SASEGT. The CDR3 has 11 residues. Trimming pared 8 bases from V and 12 bases from J, leaving 17 bases between.

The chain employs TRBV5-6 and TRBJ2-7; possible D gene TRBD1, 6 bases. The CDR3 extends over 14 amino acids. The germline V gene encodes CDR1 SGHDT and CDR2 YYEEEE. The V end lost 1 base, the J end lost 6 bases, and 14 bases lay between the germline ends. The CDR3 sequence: CASSLTHQGSEQYF. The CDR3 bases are TGTGCCAGCAGCTTGACACACCAGGGGTCCGAGCAGTACTTC.

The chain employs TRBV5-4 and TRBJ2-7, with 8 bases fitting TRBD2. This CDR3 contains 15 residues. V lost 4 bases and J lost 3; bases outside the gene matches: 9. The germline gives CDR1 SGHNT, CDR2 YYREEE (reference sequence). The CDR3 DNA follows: TGTGCCAGCAGCCAAAAACTGGGGACTAGCTACGAGCAGTACTTC. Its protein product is CASSQKLGTSYEQYF. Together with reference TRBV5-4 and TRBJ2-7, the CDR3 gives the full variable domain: ETGVTQSPTHLIKTRGQQVTLRCSSQSGHNTVSWYQQALGQGPQFIFQYYREEENGRGNFPPRFSGLQFPNYSSELNVNALELDDSALYLCASSQKLGTSYEQYFGPGTRLTVT.

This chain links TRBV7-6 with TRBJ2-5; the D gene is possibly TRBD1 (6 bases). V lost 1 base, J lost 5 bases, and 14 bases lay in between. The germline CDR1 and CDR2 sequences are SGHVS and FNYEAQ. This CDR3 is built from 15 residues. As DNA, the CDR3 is TGTGCCAGCAGCTTAGAAACAGGGCCCGGGGAGACCCAGTACTTC. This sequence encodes CASSLETGPGETQYF. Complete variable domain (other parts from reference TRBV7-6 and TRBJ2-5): GAGVSQSPRYKVTKRGQDVALRCDPISGHVSLYWYRQALGQGPEFLTYFNYEAQQDKSGLPNDRFSAERPEGSISTLTIQRTEQRDSAMYRCASSLETGPGETQYFGPGTRLLVL.

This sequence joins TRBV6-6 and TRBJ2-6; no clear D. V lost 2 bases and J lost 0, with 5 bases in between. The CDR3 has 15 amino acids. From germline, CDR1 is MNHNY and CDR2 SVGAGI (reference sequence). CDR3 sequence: CASSYPSSGANVLTF. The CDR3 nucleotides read TGTGCCAGCAGTTACCCTAGCTCTGGGGCCAACGTCCTGACTTTC.

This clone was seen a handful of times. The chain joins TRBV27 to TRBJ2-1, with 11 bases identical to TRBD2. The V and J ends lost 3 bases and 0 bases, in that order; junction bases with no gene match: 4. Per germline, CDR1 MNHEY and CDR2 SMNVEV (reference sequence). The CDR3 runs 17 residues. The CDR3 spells CASSFPSGRPSYNEQFF. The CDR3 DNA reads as TGTGCCAGCAGTTTTCCTAGCGGGAGGCCCTCCTACAATGAGCAGTTCTTC.

In DNA form, the CDR3 reads TGTGCCATCAGTGGGGACGATAGCGGGAGGGCCAATGAGCAGTTCTTC. Its protein product is CAISGDDSGRANEQFF. The rearrangement links TRBV10-3 to TRBJ2-1; 11 nucleotides agree with TRBD2. The CDR3 length is 16 residues. V lost 4 bases and J lost 6; bases outside the gene matches: 8. Germline V gene data show CDR1 as ENHRY and CDR2 as SYGVKD.

The CDR3 here is CASSYSAALHSYEQYF. CDR3 DNA sequence: TGTGCCAGCAGTTACTCGGCAGCACTCCACTCCTACGAGCAGTACTTC. The J gene is TRBJ2-7, the V gene TRBV6-5; D not certain. CDR3 length: 16 amino acids. CDR1 MNHEY and CDR2 SVGAGI come from the germline V gene. Between the trimmed V and J ends, which lost 0 bases and 0 bases, there was a span of 12 bases.

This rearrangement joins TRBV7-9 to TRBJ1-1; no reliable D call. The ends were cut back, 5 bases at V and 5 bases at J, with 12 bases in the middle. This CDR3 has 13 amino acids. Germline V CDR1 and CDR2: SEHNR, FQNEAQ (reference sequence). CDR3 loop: CASSQKRETEAFF. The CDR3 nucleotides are TGTGCCAGCAGCCAAAAGAGGGAAACTGAAGCTTTCTTT.